This is a list of T cell receptor beta chains from one sample in a study of cytomegalovirus exposure and HLA in healthy donors. Profiling relied on immunoSEQ multiplex PCR, and the TCRdb table lists in-frame clones only, not all of them. The listing contains about 130,000 clones. The sequenced sample consisted of PBMCs. All receptors come from a woman between 40 and 50 years old in good health and CMV-seropositive. Each CDR3 is given with its conserved first and last residue. A D gene is named only where the DNA matches it firmly.

>TRBV29-1|-
CSVEEGTYEQYF
>TRBV19|-
CATAELRDFSNQPQHF
>TRBV5-1|TRBD1
CASSPTGIGTEAFF
>TRBV19|TRBD1
CASSIITTGYNEQFF
>TRBV27|TRBD2
CASSLAGLAAYEQYF
>TRBV13|-
CASSLDSSLGYGYTF
>TRBV29-1|-
CSACRDTYEQYF
>TRBV7-6|-
CASSLVSPGNTEAFF
>TRBV5-1|TRBD1
CASSFLGQGPNYGYTF
>TRBV11-3|-
CASSRLGTMETQYF
>TRBV19|-
CASGPGGTYYGYTF
>TRBV6-5|TRBD2
CASSREAGGLGEQFF
>TRBV7-6|-
CASSLIERGTQYF
>TRBV15|TRBD1
CATSRRDRGHTEAFF
>TRBV11-2|-
CASSLGVGADEQYF
>TRBV5-1|-
CASSSTDSYGYTF
>TRBV27|TRBD1
CASSPGQGPTGELFF
>TRBV27|TRBD2
CASSLRGLAGYADTQYF
>TRBV9|-
CASSVLGSEAFF
>TRBV7-3|TRBD2
CASSLNVGPSGRGNEQFF
>TRBV5-1|TRBD2
CASSLEVAGETQYF
>TRBV6-1|-
CASSEGVGGGYEQYF
>TRBV14|-
CASSSYRDTEAFF
>TRBV11-2|-
CASSLRGTDTQYF
>TRBV28|-
CASKPDSRSYNEQFF
>TRBV7-2|-
CASSLGAADTQYF
>TRBV5-4|TRBD1
CASRADRAGGYTF
>TRBV6-1|TRBD2
CASSLGTSGDTQYF
>TRBV6-5|-
CASRSPLHSGNTIYF
>TRBV4-3|TRBD2
CASSPIAGVYEQYF
>TRBV11-3|-
CASSLDPVTGELFF
>TRBV7-6|-
CASSLAEPDTQYF
>TRBV7-8|-
CASKQQGSTDTQYF
>TRBV6-1|-
CASRGALGAFF
>TRBV13|-
CASSAGLKDEKLFF
>TRBV29-1|TRBD2
CSVEDQGGRTYNEQFF
>TRBV29-1|-
CSGLSESNTGELFF